A selection of T cell receptor beta chains follows, all from one sample in a study of T-cell reconstitution after alpha-beta-depleted transplantation in children. TCRdb re-called the PCR reads through MiXCR, storing one row per CDR3 protein. The sample lists 580,000 or so distinct CDR3 sequences, under 30% occurring once. The sequencing here drew on PBMCs, mostly from graft donor cells, taken 360 days after TCRalphabeta/CD19-depleted stem cell transplant. The origin of the receptors is a boy under three years old who had a stem cell transplant for acute myeloid leukemia, so the T cells may come from the graft donor. Each CDR3 is given with its conserved first and last residue. Each record gives: J gene, D gene, clone size, V gene, CDR3 DNA, CDR3 protein. D genes are given only for firm matches. Clone size is shown for a subset of rows, as once, few, many or a class of expanded clone.

>TRBJ2-1|TRBD2|-|TRBV12-3/TRBV12-4
TGTGCCAGCAGACTTCGGGGGGGGCGGATGGATGAGCAGTTCTTC
CASRLRGGRMDEQFF
>TRBJ1-5|TRBD1|-|TRBV20-1
TGCAGTGCTAGAGCGACAGGGATCCAGCCCCAGCATTTT
CSARATGIQPQHF
>TRBJ2-1|-|few|TRBV7-8
TGTGCCAGCAGCCCTAGGGGATACGGGGCTTACAATGAGCAGTTCTTC
CASSPRGYGAYNEQFF
>TRBJ2-3|-|-|TRBV5-1
TGCGCCAGCAGCTTGCGGGCCGGGGAGGGCACAGATACGCAGTATTTT
CASSLRAGEGTDTQYF
>TRBJ2-3|-|few|TRBV5-1
TGCGCCAGCAGCTTGGGGGACATGTCGGATACGCAGTATTTT
CASSLGDMSDTQYF
>TRBJ2-3|TRBD2|-|TRBV7-9
TGTGCCAGCAGCCCGATAGCGGGGGAAGATACGCAGTATTTT
CASSPIAGEDTQYF
>TRBJ1-5|TRBD1|-|TRBV2
TGTGCCAGCAGAGACAGGGCAGGGCAGCCCCAGCATTTT
CASRDRAGQPQHF
>TRBJ1-2|-|-|TRBV12-3/TRBV12-4
TGTGCCAGCAGTTTAGGACCCGGGATGAGTAACTATGGCTACACCTTC
CASSLGPGMSNYGYTF
>TRBJ1-1|TRBD1|-|TRBV19
TGTGCCAGTAGTAAGGGGGGACAGGGGTTTTATAGCACTGAAGCTTTCTTT
CASSKGGQGFYSTEAFF
>TRBJ2-3|TRBD1|-|TRBV6-1
TGTGCCAGCATGCTGGGACAGTTCACAGATACGCAGTATTTT
CASMLGQFTDTQYF
>TRBJ2-5|-|once|TRBV20-1
TGCAGTGCTATCCACCGCGGGGTAGGACAGACCCAGTACTTC
CSAIHRGVGQTQYF
>TRBJ2-7|-|-|TRBV30
TGTGCCTGGAGTCCGTGGACAGTCTCCTACGAGCAGTACTTC
CAWSPWTVSYEQYF
>TRBJ2-7|TRBD2|-|TRBV13
TGTGCCAGCAGCCCCGGTGGCGGGGGGTCCACCTACGAGCAGTACTTC
CASSPGGGGSTYEQYF
>TRBJ2-2|-|many|TRBV6-5
TGTGCCAGCAGTTCAGGGTACGGGGAGCTGTTTTTT
CASSSGYGELFF
>TRBJ2-1|TRBD2|many|TRBV7-9
TGTGCCAGCAGCCCCCTTAGGGTCCGGGGGGACAATGAGCAGTTCTTC
CASSPLRVRGDNEQFF
>TRBJ2-3|TRBD2|few|TRBV10-3
TGTGCCATCAGCGGACTAGCGGCTTCTAGCACAGATACGCAGTATTTT
CAISGLAASSTDTQYF
>TRBJ2-2|-|-|TRBV7-2
TGTGCCAGCAGCCAACGTCGGGGGCGCGCCACCGGGGAGCTGTTTTTT
CASSQRRGRATGELFF
>TRBJ2-3|-|-|TRBV15
TGTGCCACCAGCAGAGATCAGACAACAGAGACAGTTGGGGACACAGATACGCAGTATTTT
CATSRDQTTETVGDTDTQYF
>TRBJ2-5|TRBD2|-|TRBV2
TGTGCCAGCAGTGAATGGACTAGCGGGGTTGGTGGGAAGAGGACCCAGTACTTC
CASSEWTSGVGGKRTQYF
>TRBJ2-7|-|-|TRBV30
TGTGCCTGGAGTCCGACTAGCTACGAGCAGTACTTC
CAWSPTSYEQYF
>TRBJ1-2|-|many|TRBV12-3/TRBV12-4
TGTGCCAGCAGTTTTGGTGGAGGATCCTATGGCTACACCTTC
CASSFGGGSYGYTF
>TRBJ2-5|-|-|TRBV25-1
TGTGCCAGCAGGCCGGCCCAAGAGACCCAGTACTTC
CASRPAQETQYF
>TRBJ1-5|TRBD1|-|TRBV19
TGTGCCAGCCTCAATCCCGGGACAGTGCTGAATCAGCCCCAGCATTTT
CASLNPGTVLNQPQHF
>TRBJ2-7|TRBD1|many|TRBV6-5
TGTGCCAGCAGTTACTCGAGGACAGGGATCGAGCAGTACTTC
CASSYSRTGIEQYF
>TRBJ2-3|TRBD1|few|TRBV6-1
TGTGCCAGCATTCCGACAGGGCGGATCACAGATACGCAGTATTTT
CASIPTGRITDTQYF
>TRBJ2-1|-|few|TRBV6-2/TRBV6-3
TGTGCCAGCAGTTATACAGGGCAGCAGTTCTTC
CASSYTGQQFF
>TRBJ2-5|-|once|TRBV11-2
TGTGCCAGCAGCCGCCCCGTTGAGACCCAGTACTTC
CASSRPVETQYF
>TRBJ2-2|-|few|TRBV12-3/TRBV12-4
TGTGCCAGCAGGGTGGCTAACACCGGGGAGCTGTTTTTT
CASRVANTGELFF
>TRBJ2-7|-|few|TRBV20-1
TGCAGTGCTAGCAGGGCACCCTACGAGCAGTACTTC
CSASRAPYEQYF
>TRBJ2-7|TRBD1|many|TRBV12-3/TRBV12-4
TGTGCCAGCAGCCCCCAGACAGGGTCCTCCTACGAGCAGTACTTC
CASSPQTGSSYEQYF
>TRBJ2-2|TRBD1|-|TRBV29-1
TGCAGCGCCCGGACAGGGGCGAACACCGGGGAGCTGTTTTTT
CSARTGANTGELFF
>TRBJ1-3|-|few|TRBV20-1
TGCAGTGCTAGAGATTACGGAAACACCATATATTTT
CSARDYGNTIYF
>TRBJ2-1|-|many|TRBV12-3/TRBV12-4
TGTGCCAGCAGTTTCCGCCCGACCCTGTCGGAATGGAAGCAGTTCTTC
CASSFRPTLSEWKQFF
>TRBJ1-2|-|many|TRBV6-6
TGTGCCAGCAGTTACGAGGACAGCCATGGCTACACCTTC
CASSYEDSHGYTF
>TRBJ2-4|TRBD2|-|TRBV12-3/TRBV12-4
TGTGCCAGCAGTTCCCGAGGACTAGCGGGGCTAGCCAAAAACATTCAGTACTTC
CASSSRGLAGLAKNIQYF
>TRBJ1-4|-|few|TRBV5-1
TGCGCCAGCAGCTTGGGGATGGTCTCAACTAATGAAAAACTGTTTTTT
CASSLGMVSTNEKLFF
>TRBJ1-5|TRBD1|-|TRBV20-1
TGCAGTGCTAGAGGTTTCAGGGGGCTCGATCAGCCCCAGCATTTT
CSARGFRGLDQPQHF